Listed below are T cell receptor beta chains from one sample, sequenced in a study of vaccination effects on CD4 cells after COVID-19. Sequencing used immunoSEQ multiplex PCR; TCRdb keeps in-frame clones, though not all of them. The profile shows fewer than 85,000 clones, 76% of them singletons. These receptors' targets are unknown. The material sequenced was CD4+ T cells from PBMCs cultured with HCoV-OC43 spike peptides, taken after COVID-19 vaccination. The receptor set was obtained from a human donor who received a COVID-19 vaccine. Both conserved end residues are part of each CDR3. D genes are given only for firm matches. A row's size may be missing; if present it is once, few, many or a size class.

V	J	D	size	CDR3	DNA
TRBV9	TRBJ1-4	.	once	CASSVRGADEKLFF	TGTGCCAGCAGCGTCCGCGGGGCAGATGAAAAACTGTTTTTT
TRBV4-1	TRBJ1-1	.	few	CASSQAGQAYKAFF	TGCGCCAGCAGCCAAGCTGGGCAAGCCTACAAAGCTTTCTTT
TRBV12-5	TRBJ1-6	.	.	CASGFLSGSYNSPLHF	TGTGCTAGTGGTTTTCTTTCCGGGTCCTATAATTCACCCCTCCACTTT
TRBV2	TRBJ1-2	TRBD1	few	CASGDRERYGYTF	TGTGCCAGCGGAGACAGGGAACGCTATGGCTACACCTTC
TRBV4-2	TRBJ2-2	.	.	CASSQDDGGAGNTGELFF	TGTGCCAGCAGCCAAGATGATGGGGGGGCTGGAAACACCGGGGAGCTGTTTTTT
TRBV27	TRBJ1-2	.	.	CASGRSTLNYGYTF	TGTGCCAGCGGAAGGTCTACCCTCAACTATGGCTACACCTTC
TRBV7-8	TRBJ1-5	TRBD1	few	CASSQTGRDQPQHF	TGTGCCAGCAGCCAGACAGGGAGGGATCAGCCCCAGCATTTT
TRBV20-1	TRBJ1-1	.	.	CSASPRGDKAFF	TGCAGTGCTAGTCCCCGGGGCGACAAAGCTTTCTTT
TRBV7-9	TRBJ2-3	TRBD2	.	CASSRGLAPSTDTQYF	TGTGCCAGCAGCCGGGGACTAGCGCCCAGCACAGATACGCAGTATTTT
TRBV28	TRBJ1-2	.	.	CASRVPGASYGYTF	TGTGCCAGCAGGGTTCCAGGGGCTAGCTATGGCTACACCTTC
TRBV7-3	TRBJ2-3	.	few	CASSTRVTDTQYF	TGTGCCAGCAGCACCCGGGTCACAGATACGCAGTATTTT